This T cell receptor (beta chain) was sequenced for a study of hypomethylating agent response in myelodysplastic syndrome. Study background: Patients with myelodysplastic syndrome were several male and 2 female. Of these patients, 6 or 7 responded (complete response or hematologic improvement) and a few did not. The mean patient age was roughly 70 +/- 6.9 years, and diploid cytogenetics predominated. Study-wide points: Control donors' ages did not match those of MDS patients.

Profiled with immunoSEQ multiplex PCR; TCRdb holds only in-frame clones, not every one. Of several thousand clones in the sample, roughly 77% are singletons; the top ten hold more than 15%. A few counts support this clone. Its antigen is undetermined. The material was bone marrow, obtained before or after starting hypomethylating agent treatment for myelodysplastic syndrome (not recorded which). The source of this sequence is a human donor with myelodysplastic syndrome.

CDR3 protein: CASSRRGGRGYTF. The CDR3 DNA reads TGTGCCAGCAGCCGTAGAGGGGGCAGAGGCTACACCTTC. This chain joins TRBV14 and TRBJ1-2; 7 bases are a match to TRBD1. This CDR3 comprises 13 residues. The ends lost 4 bases at V and 8 bases at J; junction bases unmatched: 7. From germline, CDR1 is SGHDN and CDR2 FVKESK.